This TCR beta chain came from a study of T cell repertoires in cytomegalovirus infection. About the research overall: Through public TCR beta signatures, both CMV infection and matching HLA type were indicated.

A few counts support this clonotype. Its cognate antigen is unknown. TCRdb re-called the reads through MiXCR, storing one row per CDR3 protein. The sample contains roughly 760,000 distinct CDR3 sequences, less than 40% of which appear only once. Whole-study results and caveats: The study identified carriers of CMV plus the relevant HLA from cumulative public TCR beta family frequency. CMV-specific HLA-C-restricted TCR beta clonotypes dominated the ex vivo response.

This CDR3 comprises 14 residues. With V trimmed by 3 bases and J by 5 bases, 3 bases remained unmatched. CDR1 and CDR2 (germline): MDHEN, SYDVKM. The clonotype comes from a human donor in good health (CMV status not recorded). Some clones in this sample may be carry-over from other donors' samples. Sequenced input: PBMCs. The V and J genes are TRBV28 and TRBJ2-1; 8 nucleotides agree with TRBD2. CDR3 region: CASSLGLEHNEQFF. The CDR3 nucleotides are TGTGCCAGCAGTTTGGGACTAGAGCACAATGAGCAGTTCTTC. Looking up the rest from reference TRBV28 and TRBJ2-1 gives the full variable domain: DVKVTQSSRYLVKRTGEKVFLECVQDMDHENMFWYRQDPGLGLRLIYFSYDVKMKEKGDIPEGYSVSREKKERFSLILESASTNQTSMYLCASSLGLEHNEQFFGPGTRLTVL.